This T cell receptor beta chain stems from a study of blood T cell repertoires in COVID-19. The germline CDR1 and CDR2 sequences are LGHNA and YSLEER. This CDR3 region has 16 residues. V gave up 1 base and J gave up 0 bases, with 11 bases separating them. Clones were read by immunoSEQ multiplex PCR, and TCRdb kept only the in-frame ones, dropping some. Here the sample spans hundreds of thousands of clones, approximately 83% being singletons. The sequenced material came from PBMCs or T cells enriched from blood (not recorded which). The receptor comes from a woman aged 45-65 years who had been exposed to COVID-19. The chain links TRBV4-3 to TRBJ2-3; TRBD2 is a possible D gene (5 bases). CDR3 DNA: TGCGCCAGCAGCCAAGGAGAGGGTATGAGCACAGATACGCAGTATTTT. It encodes CASSQGEGMSTDTQYF.